This TCR beta chain was identified during a study of PD-L1 blockade in urothelial cancer (dated by TCRdb to the late 2010s). Describing the broader study: Every patient began therapy in the mid-2010s and was given atezolizumab 1,200 mg intravenously every 3 weeks. About 85% of the 29 patients were males with bladder-origin urothelial cancer, and about 65% of the roughly 29 reported a prior smoking history. An ECOG performance status of 0 or 1 was recorded for the patients, and 0 to 3 prior chemotherapy regimens had been received by the patients. Blood samples were analyzed at 3 weeks after treatment start (second dose) and at 6 weeks after treatment start. Blood samples gave a median of 141,255 T cells and 82,636 unique TCRs, with a median clonality of 0.080. The study was an exploratory multi-omic analysis of somatic, immune and clinical correlates of response to PD-L1 blockade with atezolizumab in urothelial cancer. TCR sequencing covered pretreatment tumor samples and matched, serially collected peripheral blood taken before and after atezolizumab treatment. Progression-free survival longer than 6 months counted as durable clinical benefit, and TCR features were additionally tested against both progression-free and overall survival. In the same patients, pretreatment tumors underwent whole exome sequencing and RNA sequencing in addition to TCR sequencing. Durable clinical benefit was achieved by nine patients and was not achieved by 20 patients. Pretreatment blood TCR-seq was available for twenty-nine patients, at least one posttreatment blood collection was obtained for 25 or so patients, and tumor TCR-seq was available for 25 or so patients.

Results and caveats for the whole study, not just this receptor: Because the sample size was small (n ≈ 27) and many exploratory analyses were performed, the results are intended to be hypothesis-generating. At 3 weeks after the start of treatment, tumor-associated TCR clones in peripheral blood had expanded more in patients with durable benefit (n ≈ 24, p = 0.022). A pretreatment peripheral blood TCR clonality below the median was linked to improved progression-free and overall survival.

Synthetic TCR analog templates were spiked into each PCR so that absolute template abundance could be estimated from read counts. Using the immunoSEQ assay, TCRbeta CDR3 regions were amplified from genomic DNA with bias-controlled V and J gene primers. Rearranged TCRbeta segments were sequenced at approximately 20X coverage. The original methods were these. Clustering was used to correct sequencing errors, and CDR3s were annotated against IMGT to assign V, D and J genes. Out-of-frame and stop-codon sequences were excluded, and only productive TCRbeta rearrangements were used in downstream analyses. To compute clonality, Shannon entropy was normalized by the log of the number of unique productive sequences and then subtracted from one. Fisher's exact test with Benjamini-Hochberg correction, using a cutoff of adjusted p below 0.01, was how clones that differed between time points or between blood and tumor were identified. Held by TCRdb, this immuneACCESS table contains in-frame sequences only and omits some clones. Under half of the omission traces to an unresolved V gene where checked; the cause of the rest is unknown. The V and J calls and clone size are taken from that table; D and trimming were inferred from the DNA. Present in this sample are fewer than 30,000 clones, 84% of which were seen just once. Approximately 3.1% of the sample is held by the ten biggest clonotypes.

The label giving this sample's time point can be read as: peripheral blood 6 weeks after treatment start. A total of 29 patients with locally advanced or metastatic urothelial carcinoma, treated at Memorial Sloan Kettering on a trial protocol, made up the cohort. Peripheral blood mononuclear cells were collected pretreatment and during treatment, with between 1 and 8 total time points per patient. The Qiagen DNeasy Blood extraction kit was used to purify genomic DNA from total PBMCs and from tumor samples. PBMCs were collected pretreatment and during treatment and were isolated and stored as previously described. The CDR3 spans 15 residues, from the cysteine through the phenylalanine. Only the CDR3 portion is preserved as DNA: 45 bases, with reading frame beginning at the first base. The trim is 7 bases for V and 6 bases for J, with a gap of 19 bases between the germline ends. In the germline V gene, CDR1 corresponds to MDHEN and CDR2 to SYDVKM.

Worth noting for this clone: Its target antigen remains unknown. No qualities accompany the bases; no much larger clone lies one base away.

The sample consisted of PBMCs, taken around atezolizumab (anti-PD-L1) treatment. The receptor's source is an older man with urothelial cancer. The chain is made from TRBV28 and TRBJ1-5; a tentative D match to TRBD1 spans 5 bases. The CDR3 region reads CASTSEGQGRQPQHF. The DNA sequence is TGTGCCAGCACCTCGGAGGGGCAGGGACGTCAGCCCCAGCATTTT.